Listed here is a single T cell receptor beta chain. Its antigen is unidentified. At one end, the junction sequence differs from germline, possibly due to a read error. This sample stems from a study of post-analysis software for immune sequencing data. Study at large: Multiple sclerosis in the patients followed relapsing-remitting, secondary progressive and progressive-relapsing courses. Study-wide results and caveats: By F measure, strong co-clustering occurred among samples prepared in the same batch.

The library was made from cDNA and included unique molecular identifiers. T cells numbering about 0.95 to 10 million gave rise to some 500,000 cDNA molecules. TCRdb used MiXCR to reprocess the PCR reads, holding one entry per CDR3 protein. The table lists under 200,000 distinct CDR3 sequences, 30% to 45% of them singletons, with 28% in the top ten. The sequences come from blood, collected after autologous hematopoietic stem cell transplantation. The sequence was collected from a girl under 18 with multiple sclerosis.

DNA of the CDR3: TGTGCCAGCCGTCCAGTCGGCTCCTACGGGCAGTACTTC. Residues: CASRPVGSYGQYF. The chain carries TRBV28 and TRBJ2-7; no reliable D call. Looked up from germline, CDR1 is MDHEN and CDR2 is SYDVKM. This CDR3 comprises 13 residues.